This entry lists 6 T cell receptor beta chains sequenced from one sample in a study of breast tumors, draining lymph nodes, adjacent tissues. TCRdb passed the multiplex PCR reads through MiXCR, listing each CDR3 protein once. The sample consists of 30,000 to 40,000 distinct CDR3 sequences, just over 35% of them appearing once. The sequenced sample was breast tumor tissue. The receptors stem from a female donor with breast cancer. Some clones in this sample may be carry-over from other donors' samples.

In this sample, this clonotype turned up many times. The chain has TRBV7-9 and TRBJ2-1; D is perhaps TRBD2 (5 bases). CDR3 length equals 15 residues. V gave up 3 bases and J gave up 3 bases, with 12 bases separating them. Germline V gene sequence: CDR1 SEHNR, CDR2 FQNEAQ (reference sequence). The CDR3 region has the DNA TGTGCCAGCAGCTTGGCACTAGGGCGCTACAATGAGCAGTTCTTC. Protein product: CASSLALGRYNEQFF. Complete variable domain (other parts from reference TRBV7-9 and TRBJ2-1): DTGVSQNPRHKITKRGQNVTFRCDPISEHNRLYWYRQTLGQGPEFLTYFQNEAQLEKSRLLSDRFSAERPKGSFSTLEIQRTEQGDSAMYLCASSLALGRYNEQFFGPGTRLTVL.

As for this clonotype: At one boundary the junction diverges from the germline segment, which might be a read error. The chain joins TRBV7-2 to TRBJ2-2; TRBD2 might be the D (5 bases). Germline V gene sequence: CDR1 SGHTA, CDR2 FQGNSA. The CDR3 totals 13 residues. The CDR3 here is CASSPIDTGELCF. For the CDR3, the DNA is TGTGCCAGCAGCCCCATTGACACCGGGGAGCTGTGTTTT.

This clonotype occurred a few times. The CDR3: CASSVGPGPLYNEQFF. CDR3 DNA: TGTGCCAGCAGCGTAGGACCGGGACCCCTATACAATGAGCAGTTCTTC. The chain recombines TRBV9 with TRBJ2-1; D possibly uses TRBD1 or TRBD2 (5 bases each). This CDR3 is 16 amino acids long. Germline V CDR1 and CDR2: SGDLS, YYNGEE. Trimming left V 0 bases short and J 4 bases short, with 14 bases between.

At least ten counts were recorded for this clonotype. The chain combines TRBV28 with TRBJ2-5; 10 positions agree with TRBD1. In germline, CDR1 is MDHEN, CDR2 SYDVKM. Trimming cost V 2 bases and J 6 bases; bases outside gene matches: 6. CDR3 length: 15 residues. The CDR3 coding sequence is TGTGCCAGCAGTTTAGGGGGACAGGGGAGACAGACCCAGTACTTC. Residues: CASSLGGQGRQTQYF. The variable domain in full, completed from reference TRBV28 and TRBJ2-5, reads DVKVTQSSRYLVKRTGEKVFLECVQDMDHENMFWYRQDPGLGLRLIYFSYDVKMKEKGDIPEGYSVSREKKERFSLILESASTNQTSMYLCASSLGGQGRQTQYFGPGTRLLVL.

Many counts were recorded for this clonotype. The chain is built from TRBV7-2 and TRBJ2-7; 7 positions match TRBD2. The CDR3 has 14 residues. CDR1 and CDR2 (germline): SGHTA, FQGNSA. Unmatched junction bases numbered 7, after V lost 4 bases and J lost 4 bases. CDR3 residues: CASSWTSLTYEQYF. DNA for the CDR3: TGTGCCAGCAGCTGGACTAGTCTTACATACGAGCAGTACTTC.

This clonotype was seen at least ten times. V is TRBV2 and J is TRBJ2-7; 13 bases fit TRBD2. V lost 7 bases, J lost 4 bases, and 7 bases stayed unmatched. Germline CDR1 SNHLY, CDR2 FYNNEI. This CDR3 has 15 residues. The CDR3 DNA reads TGTGCCAGCAAGGGGACTAGCGGGATTCGATACGAGCAGTACTTC. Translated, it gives CASKGTSGIRYEQYF.